This T cell receptor (beta chain) was sequenced during a study of T cells in tumors after PD-1 blockade. Study as a whole: Treatment was either pembrolizumab 200 mg every 3 weeks or cemiplimab 350 mg every 2 weeks. Some patients also took daily vismodegib 150 mg during anti-PD-1 treatment.

Trimming cost V 0 bases and J 7 bases, with 10 bases left between them. The V gene's germline CDR1 is SGDLS and CDR2 YYNGEE. The CDR3 totals 14 residues. Study observations and caveats: Peripheral recruitment is suggested, as some novel exhausted tumor clones were in pre-treatment blood.

Sequencing was performed with immunoSEQ multiplex PCR; in TCRdb, only in-frame clones are kept and a portion is missing. The table lists around 19,000 clones, around four fifths of them singletons. About this clone: The antigen is undetermined.

Sequencing used PBMCs, obtained before anti-PD-1 treatment. The sequence was collected from a human donor with basal cell carcinoma. The chain links TRBV9 to TRBJ1-4; D possibly corresponds to TRBD1 (5 bases). The CDR3 here is CASSVGPGPEKLFF. CDR3 coding DNA: TGTGCCAGCAGCGTAGGGCCGGGGCCTGAAAAACTGTTTTTT.